The rows below give T cell receptor beta chains drawn from one sample of a study of blood T cells in healthy people across ages. TCRdb fed the 5' RACE reads into MiXCR, producing one record per CDR3 protein. Of 600,000 or so distinct CDR3 sequences detected, 47% appear once; the ten largest clones hold 20% to 25%. The specimen was blood. The source of these receptors is an older man in good health. Each CDR3 is given without its conserved first and last residue. Each record gives: J gene, V gene, CDR3 protein.

TRBJ2-1	TRBV7-2	ASSLDTGGPNEQF
TRBJ2-7	TRBV3-1	ASSQDLGGNSYEQY
TRBJ2-5	TRBV4-2	ASSQYTGTSGQETQY
TRBJ2-1	TRBV29-1	SVAPGIEQF
TRBJ1-2	TRBV7-2	ASSLGWDRGYGYT
TRBJ2-7	TRBV7-2	ASSPHRGQIYEQY
TRBJ2-5	TRBV30	AWSRGTMQETQY
TRBJ1-1	TRBV6-5	ASSPLLGAGAF
TRBJ2-1	TRBV5-1	ASSLELSYNEQF
TRBJ2-1	TRBV7-9	ASSLAAGVYNEQF
TRBJ2-1	TRBV4-3	ASSPGLGRDEQF
-	TRBV7-2	ASSFPPGSGNGEQY
TRBJ1-1	TRBV20-1	SAGGQVATEAF
TRBJ2-1	TRBV7-2	ASNRPGQGGRNEQF
TRBJ2-1	TRBV4-2	ASSRYRVNEQF
TRBJ1-5	TRBV12-3/TRBV12-4	ASSLWTGGSNQPQH
TRBJ2-1	TRBV20-1	SARGVDIRSYNEQF
TRBJ2-7	TRBV9	ASSVGLQGDEQY
TRBJ2-7	TRBV2	ASRPTSGRLYEQY
TRBJ2-7	TRBV14	ASSRVWPPPSYEQY
TRBJ2-4	TRBV7-2	VSSFIEGDGEQY
-	TRBV27	ASSPQRGDPVETQY
TRBJ1-2	TRBV7-2	ASSLDGIYGYT
TRBJ2-7	TRBV20-1	SARDRDRGPSYEQY
TRBJ2-3	TRBV24-1	ATSATGGRTDTQY
TRBJ2-3	TRBV7-2	ASTPVMGVRRTQY
TRBJ2-5	TRBV7-2	ASSAPVTGAKETQY
TRBJ2-7	TRBV9	ASSVKGDDYEQY
TRBJ2-7	TRBV5-5	ASSLSLVASESYEQY
TRBJ1-2	TRBV7-9	ASSLITGDYGYT
TRBJ2-3	TRBV7-2	ASSLRRERSDTQY
TRBJ1-2	TRBV6-2/TRBV6-3	ASSDRGYGYGYT
TRBJ2-3	TRBV20-1	SARPTGIVTDTQY